The 20 T cell receptor beta chains given below trace back to one sample, sequenced in a study of blood T cell repertoires in COVID-19. Libraries were prepared by immunoSEQ multiplex PCR; TCRdb keeps only in-frame clonotypes and omits some of them. The data hold roughly 100,000 clones, with 80% to 90% observed a single time. The specimen sequenced was peripheral blood. The receptors here all came from a woman in her 70s with acute or convalescent COVID-19.

The genes are TRBV13 and TRBJ1-2; D gene ambiguous. Trimming stripped 0 bases from V and 4 bases from J, with 18 bases between. The CDR3 consists of 17 residues. CDR1 and CDR2 from the germline V gene are PRHDT and FYEKMQ (reference sequence). CDR3 nucleotides: TGTGCCAGCAGCTTAGGCCTTCGGAGGGCAGGCCGCTATGGCTACACCTTC. Amino acid sequence: CASSLGLRRAGRYGYTF.

This clone was observed a handful of times. The V gene is TRBV19, the J gene TRBJ1-4; a possible D gene is TRBD1 (5 bases). CDR1 LNHDA and CDR2 SQIVND come from the germline V gene (reference sequence). Trimming cost V 5 bases and J 8 bases, with 18 bases left between them. The CDR3 has 15 amino acids. The CDR3 loop reads CASSPGGGLDEKLFF. CDR3 sequence (DNA): TGTGCCAGTAGTCCAGGCGGGGGACTGGACGAAAAACTGTTTTTT. The full variable domain, rest sourced from reference TRBV19 and TRBJ1-4, is DGGITQSPKYLFRKEGQNVTLSCEQNLNHDAMYWYRQDPGQGLRLIYYSQIVNDFQKGDIAEGYSVSREKKESFPLTVTSAQKNPTAFYLCASSPGGGLDEKLFFGSGTQLSVL.

This rearrangement joins TRBV18 to TRBJ2-5; D gene unclear. Germline V lookup: CDR1 KGHSH, CDR2 LQKENI. The V gene lost 3 bases and the J gene lost 1 base, with 3 bases spanning the gap. The CDR3 loop spans 12 amino acids. The CDR3 DNA follows: TGTGCCAGCTCACCCGGCCAAGAGACCCAGTACTTC. Its protein product is CASSPGQETQYF.

This chain uses TRBV19 with TRBJ1-5, with 8 bases that match TRBD1. J gave up 2 bases and V 5 bases, and 5 bases lay outside the gene matches. CDR3 length: 15 amino acids. Per germline, CDR1 LNHDA and CDR2 SQIVND (reference sequence). The DNA of the CDR3 is TGTGCCAGTAGTTCCCAGGGGGCTCGCAATCAGCCCCAGCATTTT. Encoded protein: CASSSQGARNQPQHF.

This clone was recorded once. This chain links TRBV6-1 with TRBJ1-1, with D tentatively TRBD1 (5 bases). The V gene's germline CDR1 is MNHNS and CDR2 SASEGT. Trimming took off 2 bases at V and 3 bases at J, with 10 bases between the two ends. CDR3 length: 14 amino acids. CDR3 sequence: CASSEWGDYTEAFF. CDR3 DNA: TGTGCCAGCAGTGAATGGGGGGATTACACTGAAGCTTTCTTT.

The genes are TRBV19 and TRBJ1-6; D ambiguous. CDR1 is LNHDA and CDR2 is SQIVND in the germline V gene (reference sequence). The CDR3 has 15 amino acids. Trimming pared 2 bases from V and 9 bases from J, leaving 14 bases between. The CDR3 region is CASSITDRGSSPLHF. CDR3 in DNA: TGTGCCAGTAGTATAACGGACCGGGGTTCTTCACCCCTCCACTTT.

The J gene is TRBJ2-5, the V gene TRBV29-1; possible D gene TRBD2, 6 bases. Germline V lookup: CDR1 SQVTM, CDR2 ANQGSEA. Trimming took off 6 bases at V and 2 bases at J, with 16 bases between the two ends. This CDR3 is built from 14 residues. CDR3 loop: CSVDPLGGQETQYF. The CDR3 DNA sequence: TGCAGCGTCGACCCCCTGGGAGGACAAGAGACCCAGTACTTC.

The chain joins TRBV6-1 to TRBJ2-3; D perhaps matches TRBD2 (6 bases). V was shortened by 1 base and J by 6 bases, with 23 bases between the two germline ends. Germline CDR1 is MNHNS and CDR2 is SASEGT. The CDR3 length is 18 residues. The CDR3, as DNA: TGTGCCAGCAGTGAAGTCGTCGGACTAATACCCTTGCCGGATACGCAGTATTTT. It encodes CASSEVVGLIPLPDTQYF.

The chain links TRBV10-3 to TRBJ1-5, with 10 bases that match TRBD1. V trimming: 8 bases; J trimming: 11 bases; junction bases outside the gene matches: 15. The CDR3 is made up of 15 amino acids. Germline CDR1 is ENHRY and CDR2 is SYGVKD. The CDR3 DNA sequence: TGTGCCATCGGACCGACAGGGGGCGAGACCAAGACCCAGCATTTT. It is translated as CAIGPTGGETKTQHF.

The V gene is TRBV5-1, the J gene TRBJ2-3; D remains ambiguous. The CDR3 runs to 12 residues. V lost 2 bases to trimming and J lost 4 bases, with 5 bases between them. The germline gives CDR1 SGHRS, CDR2 YFSETQ. CDR3 nucleotide sequence: TGCGCCAGCAGCTTAAAGCCAGATACGCAGTATTTT. Residues: CASSLKPDTQYF.

V usage is TRBV27 and J usage is TRBJ1-5; 8 bases agree with TRBD1. Per the germline V gene, CDR1 is MNHEY and CDR2 is SMNVEV (reference sequence). This CDR3 is 15 amino acids long. J gave up 7 bases and V 3 bases, and 8 bases lay outside the gene matches. CDR3 protein: CASSFSGTGIQPQHF. The CDR3 DNA reads as TGTGCCAGCAGTTTTTCCGGGACAGGTATCCAGCCCCAGCATTTT.

V gene TRBV28 combines with J gene TRBJ1-1, with TRBD1 matching over 7 bases. This CDR3 is 15 amino acids long. Germline CDR1 reads MDHEN; CDR2 reads SYDVKM. V shed 6 bases and J 5 bases; nucleotides not matched to a gene: 12. CDR3 in DNA: TGTGCCAGCAGACGGTCGGGCTCCAGGGGGACTGAAGCTTTCTTT. Encoded protein: CASRRSGSRGTEAFF.

The chain links TRBV24-1 to TRBJ1-3, with D maybe TRBD1 (6 bases). Trimming took 6 bases from V and 2 from J, leaving 10 bases between them. Germline assignment: CDR1 KGHDR and CDR2 SFDVKD. CDR3 size: 14 residues. The CDR3 is CATSSRTAGNTIYF. The DNA for the CDR3 is TGTGCCACCAGTAGCCGGACAGCTGGAAACACCATATATTTT.

This chain links TRBV6-5 with TRBJ1-5; the D gene is possibly TRBD1 (5 bases). Trimming took 8 bases from V and 6 from J, leaving 20 bases between them. CDR3 length equals 15 residues. CDR1 is MNHEY and CDR2 is SVGAGI in the germline V gene. CDR3 region: CASLLASGDPQPQHF. The CDR3 DNA reads as TGTGCCAGCCTGCTGGCTTCGGGGGACCCTCAGCCCCAGCATTTT.

This chain joins TRBV2 and TRBJ1-1; TRBD1 is a possible D gene (5 bases). The CDR3 is 15 residues long. CDR1 and CDR2 from the germline V gene are SNHLY and FYNNEI. Between the trimmed V and J ends, which lost 4 bases and 1 base, there was a span of 13 bases. The CDR3 region has the DNA TGTGCCAGCAGTGGTGGGCAGGGCTGGAACACTGAAGCTTTCTTT. This translates into CASSGGQGWNTEAFF. The complete variable domain, with remaining parts taken from reference TRBV2 and TRBJ1-1, reads EPEVTQTPSHQVTQMGQEVILRCVPISNHLYFYWYRQILGQKVEFLVSFYNNEISEKSEIFDDQFSVERPDGSNFTLKIRSTKLEDSAMYFCASSGGQGWNTEAFFGQGTRLTVV.

V usage is TRBV3-1 (or the pseudogene TRBV3-2) and J usage is TRBJ2-3, with 8 bases fitting TRBD1. The CDR3 length is 17 residues. The junction had 11 bases not matched to a gene; V was cut back by 2 bases and J by 4 bases. CDR1 is LGHDT and CDR2 is YNNKEL in the germline V gene (reference sequence). The CDR3 DNA sequence: TGTGCCAGCAGCCAATTGCAGGGGGCCCGGTTTCCAGATACGCAGTATTTT. Its protein is CASSQLQGARFPDTQYF.

The gene calls are TRBV19 and TRBJ2-5; 8 bases agree with TRBD2. CDR1 is LNHDA, CDR2 SQIVND, per germline (reference sequence). This CDR3 region has 15 residues. With V trimmed by 5 bases and J by 0 bases, 5 bases remained unmatched. Here the CDR3 DNA reads TGTGCCAGTAGTCTTCGCGGGGGGCACCAAGAGACCCAGTACTTC. It specifies CASSLRGGHQETQYF.

This chain joins TRBV9 and TRBJ1-1; D gene unclear. Germline CDR1 SGDLS, CDR2 YYNGEE. V shed 2 bases and J shed 3 bases, with 17 bases lying between them. The CDR3 sequence is 16 residues long. The CDR3 here is CASSVRPARGYTEAFF. DNA of the CDR3: TGTGCCAGCAGCGTTAGACCCGCCAGAGGGTACACTGAAGCTTTCTTT.

V gene TRBV6-6 combines with J gene TRBJ1-2; D may be TRBD1 (5 bases). CDR3 length equals 13 residues. V shed 8 bases and J shed 8 bases, with 18 bases lying between them. Germline V lookup: CDR1 MNHNY, CDR2 SVGAGI (reference sequence). Written as DNA, the CDR3 is TGTGCCAGCCGCCGAGAAGGGGTACAAGGCTACACCTTC. Amino acids: CASRREGVQGYTF.

This rearrangement joins TRBV5-8 to TRBJ1-1; 8 nucleotides agree with TRBD1. Trimming removed 3 bases from V and 1 base from J; junction bases left unmatched: 2. Germline V gives CDR1 SGHTS, CDR2 YDEGEE. CDR3 length equals 14 residues. CDR3 nucleotide sequence: TGTGCCAGCAGCTCCGACAGGGGGAACACTGAAGCTTTCTTT. It codes for CASSSDRGNTEAFF.